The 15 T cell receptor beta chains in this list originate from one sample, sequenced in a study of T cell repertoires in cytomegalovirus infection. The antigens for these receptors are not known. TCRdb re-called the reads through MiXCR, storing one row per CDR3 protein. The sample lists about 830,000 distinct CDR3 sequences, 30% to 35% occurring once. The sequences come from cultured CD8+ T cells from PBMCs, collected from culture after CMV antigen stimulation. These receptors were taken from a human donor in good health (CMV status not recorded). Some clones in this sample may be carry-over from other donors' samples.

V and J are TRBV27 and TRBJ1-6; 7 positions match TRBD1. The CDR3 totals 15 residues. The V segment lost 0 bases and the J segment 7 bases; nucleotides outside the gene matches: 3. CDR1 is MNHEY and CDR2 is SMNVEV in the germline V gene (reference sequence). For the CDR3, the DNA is TGTGCCAGCAGTTTATCGGACAGGAGAAATTCACCCCTCCACTTT. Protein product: CASSLSDRRNSPLHF.

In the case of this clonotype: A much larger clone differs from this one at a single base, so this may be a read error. Here the CDR3 DNA reads TGTGCCAGCAGCTTAATTCAGCTGTTGGAGACCCAGTACTTC. It codes for CASSLIQLLETQYF. The J gene is TRBJ2-5, the V gene TRBV7-2, with D hard to call. With 2 bases removed from V and 5 bases from J, the gap between germline ends came to 12 bases. Germline assignment: CDR1 SGHTA and CDR2 FQGNSA. The CDR3 length is 14 residues.

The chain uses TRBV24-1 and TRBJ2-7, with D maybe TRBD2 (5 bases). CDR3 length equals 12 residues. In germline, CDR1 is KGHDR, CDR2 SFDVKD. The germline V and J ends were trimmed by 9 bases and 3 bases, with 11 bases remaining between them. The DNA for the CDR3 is TGTGCCACCGCCGGGATTCACTACGAGCAGTACTTC. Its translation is CATAGIHYEQYF.

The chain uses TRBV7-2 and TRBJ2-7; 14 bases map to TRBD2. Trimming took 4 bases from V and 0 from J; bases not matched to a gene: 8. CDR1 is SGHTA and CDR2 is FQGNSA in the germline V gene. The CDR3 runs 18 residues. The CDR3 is CASSSTRTSGGLSYEQYF. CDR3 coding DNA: TGTGCCAGCAGCTCCACTAGGACTAGCGGGGGGCTCTCCTACGAGCAGTACTTC. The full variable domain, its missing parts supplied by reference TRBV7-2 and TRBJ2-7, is GAGVSQSPSNKVTEKGKDVELRCDPISGHTALYWYRQSLGQGLEFLIYFQGNSAPDKSGLPSDRFSAERTGGSVSTLTIQRTQQEDSAVYLCASSSTRTSGGLSYEQYFGPGTRLTVT.

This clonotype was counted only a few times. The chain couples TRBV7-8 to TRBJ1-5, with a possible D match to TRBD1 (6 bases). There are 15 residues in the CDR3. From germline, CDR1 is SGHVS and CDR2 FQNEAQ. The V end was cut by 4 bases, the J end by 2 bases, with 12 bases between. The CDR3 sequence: CASSYTGGGNQPQHF. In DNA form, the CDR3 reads TGTGCCAGCAGCTATACGGGGGGCGGCAATCAGCCCCAGCATTTT.

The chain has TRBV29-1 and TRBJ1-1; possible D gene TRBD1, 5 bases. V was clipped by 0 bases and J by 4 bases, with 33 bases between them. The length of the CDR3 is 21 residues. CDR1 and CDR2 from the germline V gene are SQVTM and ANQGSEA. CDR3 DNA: TGCAGCGTTGAAGATCAACGGGTCGGTGGCAAGTGGGGGAGTCGGTTCACTGAAGCTTTCTTT. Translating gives CSVEDQRVGGKWGSRFTEAFF. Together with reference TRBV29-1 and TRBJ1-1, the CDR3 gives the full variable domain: SAVISQKPSRDICQRGTSLTIQCQVDSQVTMMFWYRQQPGQSLTLIATANQGSEATYESGFVIDKFPISRPNLTFSTLTVSNMSPEDSSIYLCSVEDQRVGGKWGSRFTEAFFGQGTRLTVV.

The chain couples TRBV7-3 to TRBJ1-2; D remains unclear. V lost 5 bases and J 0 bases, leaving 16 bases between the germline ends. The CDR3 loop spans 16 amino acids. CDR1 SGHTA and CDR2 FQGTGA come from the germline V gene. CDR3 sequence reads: CASSTPYMGTNYGYTF. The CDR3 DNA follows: TGTGCCAGCAGCACCCCCTACATGGGGACTAACTATGGCTACACCTTC.

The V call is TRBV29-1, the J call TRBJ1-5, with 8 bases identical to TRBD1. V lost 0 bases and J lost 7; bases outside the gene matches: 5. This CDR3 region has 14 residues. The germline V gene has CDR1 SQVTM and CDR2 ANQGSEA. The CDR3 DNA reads TGCAGCGTTGAAGATGGGAACAGGGGGCAGCCCCAGCATTTT. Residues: CSVEDGNRGQPQHF.

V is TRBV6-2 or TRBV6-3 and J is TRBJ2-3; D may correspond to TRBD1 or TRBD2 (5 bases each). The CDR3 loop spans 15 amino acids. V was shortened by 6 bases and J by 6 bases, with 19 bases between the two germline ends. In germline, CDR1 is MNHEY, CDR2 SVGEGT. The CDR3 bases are TGTGCCAGCAGCTGGGACGACCGAGGAAGGGATACGCAGTATTTT. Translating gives CASSWDDRGRDTQYF.

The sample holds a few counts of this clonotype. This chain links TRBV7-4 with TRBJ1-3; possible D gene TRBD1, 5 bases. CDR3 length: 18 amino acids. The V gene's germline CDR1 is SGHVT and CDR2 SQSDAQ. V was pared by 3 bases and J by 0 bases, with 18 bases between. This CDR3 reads CASSFPGRALYSGNTIYF. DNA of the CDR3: TGTGCCAGCAGCTTCCCGGGACGGGCGCTGTACTCTGGAAACACCATATATTTT. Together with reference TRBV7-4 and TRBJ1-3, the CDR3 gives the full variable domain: GAGVSQSPRYKVAKRGRDVALRCDSISGHVTLYWYRQTLGQGSEVLTYSQSDAQRDKSGRPSGRFSAERPERSVSTLKIQRTEQGDSAVYLCASSFPGRALYSGNTIYFGEGSWLTVV.

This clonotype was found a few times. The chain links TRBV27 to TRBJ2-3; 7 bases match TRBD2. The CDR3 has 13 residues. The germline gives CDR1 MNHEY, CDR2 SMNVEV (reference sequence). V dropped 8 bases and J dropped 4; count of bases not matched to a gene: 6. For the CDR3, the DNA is TGTGCCAGCTCGCGGGGGTTGGCAGATACGCAGTATTTT. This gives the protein CASSRGLADTQYF.

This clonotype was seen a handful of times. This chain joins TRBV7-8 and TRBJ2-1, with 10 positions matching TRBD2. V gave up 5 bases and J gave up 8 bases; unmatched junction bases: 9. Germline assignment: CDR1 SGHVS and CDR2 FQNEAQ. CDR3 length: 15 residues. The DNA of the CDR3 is TGTGCCAGCAGCCCTAGTAGCGGGGGGTTTTATGAGCAGTTCTTC. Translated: CASSPSSGGFYEQFF. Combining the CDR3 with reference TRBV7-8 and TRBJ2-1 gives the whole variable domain GAGVSQSPRYKVAKRGQDVALRCDPISGHVSLFWYQQALGQGPEFLTYFQNEAQLDKSGLPSDRFFAERPEGSVSTLKIQRTQQEDSAVYLCASSPSSGGFYEQFFGPGTRLTVL.

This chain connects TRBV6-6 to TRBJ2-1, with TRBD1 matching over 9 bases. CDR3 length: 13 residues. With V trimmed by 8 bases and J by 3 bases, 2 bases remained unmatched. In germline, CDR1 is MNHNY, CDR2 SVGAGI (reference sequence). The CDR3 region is CASEGQGYNEQFF. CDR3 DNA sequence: TGTGCCAGCGAGGGACAGGGCTACAATGAGCAGTTCTTC.

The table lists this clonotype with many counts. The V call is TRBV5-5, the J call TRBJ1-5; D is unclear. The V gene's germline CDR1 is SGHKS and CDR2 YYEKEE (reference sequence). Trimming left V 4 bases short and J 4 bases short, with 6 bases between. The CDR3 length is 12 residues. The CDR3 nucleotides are TGTGCCAGCAGCATCTATAATCAGCCCCAGCATTTT. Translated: CASSIYNQPQHF.

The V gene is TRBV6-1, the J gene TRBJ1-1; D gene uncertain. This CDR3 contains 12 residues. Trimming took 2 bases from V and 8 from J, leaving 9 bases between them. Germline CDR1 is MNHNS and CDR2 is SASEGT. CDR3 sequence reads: CASSELFREAFF. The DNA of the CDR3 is TGTGCCAGCAGTGAATTGTTTCGGGAAGCTTTCTTT.